This entry describes one T cell receptor beta chain. Antigen unknown. The source of the sample is a study of cytotoxic CD8 clonotypes in ibrutinib-treated CLL. Study-wide background: Productive templates averaged 255,043 per sample, and productive rearrangements 90,000 to 100,000. General observations from the study: Under therapy, public clonotypes either contracted or stayed stable, and they were uncommon.

A 1 in 200,000 to 1 in 1 million T cell depth was the sequencing target. Sequencing was performed with immunoSEQ multiplex PCR; in TCRdb, only in-frame clones are kept and a portion is missing. The sample lists hundreds of thousands of clones, 70% occurring once. The V gene lost 0 bases and the J gene lost 0 bases, with 6 bases spanning the gap. The CDR3 spans 14 residues. CDR1 is MGHRA and CDR2 is YSYEKL in the germline V gene. The sequence was collected from a human donor with chronic lymphocytic leukemia. The chain has TRBV4-1 and TRBJ2-7; no clear D gene. The sequencing here drew on PBMCs, taken after 24 months of ibrutinib treatment. CDR3 sequence reads: CASSQDVTSYEQYF. The CDR3 DNA reads TGCGCCAGCAGCCAAGATGTCACCTCCTACGAGCAGTACTTC.